Listed below are T cell receptor beta chains from one sample, sequenced in a study of blood T cell repertoires in COVID-19. Assay used: immunoSEQ multiplex PCR; TCRdb lists only in-frame clones, some missing. Of under 250,000 clones detected, roughly 84% appear once; the ten largest clones hold 2% to 2.5%. The specimen sequenced was peripheral blood. The receptors come from a woman aged 55 to 70 with acute or convalescent COVID-19. Each CDR3 is given with its conserved first and last residue. A D gene is named only where the DNA matches it firmly. Clone size, where shown, is once, few, many, or a class for clones that have expanded.

J gene: TRBJ2-3
clone size: .
V gene: TRBV4-2
D gene: TRBD1
CDR3 DNA: TGTGCCAGCAGTGCAGGGACAGCTAGCACAGATACGCAGTATTTT
CDR3 protein: CASSAGTASTDTQYF

J gene: TRBJ2-1
clone size: .
V gene: TRBV7-2
D gene: .
CDR3 DNA: TGTGCCAGCAGCCAGAGAGGGGGTAGCTCCTACAATGAGCAGTTCTTC
CDR3 protein: CASSQRGGSSYNEQFF

J gene: TRBJ2-5
clone size: .
V gene: TRBV4-2
D gene: .
CDR3 DNA: TGTGCCAGCAGCCAAGCCGAGAAAGAGACCCAGTACTTC
CDR3 protein: CASSQAEKETQYF

J gene: TRBJ2-7
clone size: .
V gene: TRBV11-1
D gene: TRBD2
CDR3 DNA: TGTGCCAGCAGCTTATTGGGGGGGTCCTACGAGCAGTACTTC
CDR3 protein: CASSLLGGSYEQYF

J gene: TRBJ2-3
clone size: .
V gene: TRBV18
D gene: TRBD2
CDR3 DNA: TGTGCCAGCTCACCACAACGACTAGCGGGGGGGGATACGCAGTATTTT
CDR3 protein: CASSPQRLAGGDTQYF

J gene: TRBJ2-3
clone size: .
V gene: TRBV6-5
D gene: .
CDR3 DNA: TGTGCCAGCAGCCCGGAACGGGGAGATACGCAGTATTTT
CDR3 protein: CASSPERGDTQYF

J gene: TRBJ1-6
clone size: .
V gene: TRBV27
D gene: .
CDR3 DNA: TGTGCCAGCAGTTATGTAAGGGGTGACAATTCACCCCTCCACTTT
CDR3 protein: CASSYVRGDNSPLHF

J gene: TRBJ1-2
clone size: .
V gene: TRBV5-1
D gene: TRBD1
CDR3 DNA: TGCGCCAGCAGCCCAGGGGACAGAGAGTTCTATGGCTACACCTTC
CDR3 protein: CASSPGDREFYGYTF

J gene: TRBJ2-3
clone size: .
V gene: TRBV2
D gene: .
CDR3 DNA: TGTGCCAGCATAATTAATGCGGATACGCAGTATTTT
CDR3 protein: CASIINADTQYF

J gene: TRBJ2-3
clone size: .
V gene: TRBV24-1
D gene: .
CDR3 DNA: TGTGCCACCAGTGATTTGAGCGACCCCCGAGATACGCAGTATTTT
CDR3 protein: CATSDLSDPRDTQYF

J gene: TRBJ2-6
clone size: .
V gene: TRBV12-3/TRBV12-4
D gene: .
CDR3 DNA: TGTGCCAGCACACAGTCTGGGGCCAACGTCCTGACTTTC
CDR3 protein: CASTQSGANVLTF

J gene: TRBJ2-5
clone size: .
V gene: TRBV11-2
D gene: TRBD2
CDR3 DNA: TGTGCCAGCTCGAGGGCGGGGGTCCAAGAGACCCAGTACTTC
CDR3 protein: CASSRAGVQETQYF

J gene: TRBJ2-1
clone size: .
V gene: TRBV10-3
D gene: TRBD1
CDR3 DNA: TGTGCCATCAGTCGGGACAGGGAATCCTACAATGAGCAGTTCTTC
CDR3 protein: CAISRDRESYNEQFF

J gene: TRBJ2-7
clone size: .
V gene: TRBV29-1
D gene: TRBD1
CDR3 DNA: TGCAGCGTTGATGAGACAGGGGGCTACGAGCAGTACTTC
CDR3 protein: CSVDETGGYEQYF

J gene: TRBJ1-5
clone size: few
V gene: TRBV19
D gene: .
CDR3 DNA: TGTGCCAGTGCTTACCTGGCCCGGGGGGGATATAGCAATCAGCCCCAGCATTTT
CDR3 protein: CASAYLARGGYSNQPQHF

J gene: TRBJ1-1
clone size: .
V gene: TRBV5-4
D gene: TRBD1
CDR3 DNA: TGTGCCAGCAGCCGACCGGAGGACAGGGTAACTTTCTTT
CDR3 protein: CASSRPEDRVTFF

J gene: TRBJ1-2
clone size: .
V gene: TRBV6-5
D gene: TRBD1
CDR3 DNA: TGTGCCAGCACCGGGACAGGGGACTATGGCTACACCTTC
CDR3 protein: CASTGTGDYGYTF

J gene: TRBJ1-2
clone size: .
V gene: TRBV5-4
D gene: .
CDR3 DNA: TGTGCCAGCAGCTTGGGAGGGGAGGCTGGCTACACCTTC
CDR3 protein: CASSLGGEAGYTF

J gene: TRBJ2-1
clone size: .
V gene: TRBV5-1
D gene: TRBD2
CDR3 DNA: TGCGCCAGCAGCTGGAGCGGGGGCATGGACAATGAGCAGTTCTTC
CDR3 protein: CASSWSGGMDNEQFF

J gene: TRBJ2-1
clone size: .
V gene: TRBV18
D gene: .
CDR3 DNA: TGTGCCAGCTCACCTGAGACTAGTTCAGGGTGGCAGTTCTTC
CDR3 protein: CASSPETSSGWQFF

J gene: TRBJ1-5
clone size: .
V gene: TRBV28
D gene: TRBD1
CDR3 DNA: TGTGCCAGCAGCCGTGCCGGGACAGGGGATCAGCCCCAGCATTTT
CDR3 protein: CASSRAGTGDQPQHF

J gene: TRBJ2-7
clone size: .
V gene: TRBV5-1
D gene: .
CDR3 DNA: TGCGCCAGCAGCCTCCTACAGGGATCCTACGAGCAGTACTTC
CDR3 protein: CASSLLQGSYEQYF

J gene: TRBJ2-1
clone size: once
V gene: TRBV4-2
D gene: .
CDR3 DNA: TGTGCCAGCAGCCTAGGAGGGGCGAATAACAATGAGCAGTTCTTC
CDR3 protein: CASSLGGANNNEQFF

J gene: TRBJ1-2
clone size: .
V gene: TRBV11-2
D gene: TRBD1
CDR3 DNA: TGTGCCAGCAGCTTAGACAGGGGGCTGGACTACACCTTC
CDR3 protein: CASSLDRGLDYTF

J gene: TRBJ1-2
clone size: .
V gene: TRBV6-1
D gene: TRBD1
CDR3 DNA: TGTGCCAGCAGTGAAGACAGGGGGAACTATGGCTACACCTTC
CDR3 protein: CASSEDRGNYGYTF

J gene: TRBJ1-1
clone size: .
V gene: TRBV6-2/TRBV6-3
D gene: TRBD1
CDR3 DNA: TGTGCCAGCAGTTTGAGACAGGGTCACACTGAAGCTTTCTTT
CDR3 protein: CASSLRQGHTEAFF

J gene: TRBJ1-1
clone size: few
V gene: TRBV3-1/TRBV3-2
D gene: TRBD1
CDR3 DNA: TGTGCCAGCAGCCGCGGGACAGAGAACACTGAAGCTTTCTTT
CDR3 protein: CASSRGTENTEAFF

J gene: TRBJ1-2
clone size: .
V gene: TRBV27
D gene: .
CDR3 DNA: TGTGCCAGCAGTTTGCGGGGAGCCGACTATGGCTACACCTTC
CDR3 protein: CASSLRGADYGYTF

J gene: TRBJ1-2
clone size: .
V gene: TRBV5-4
D gene: TRBD1
CDR3 DNA: TGTGCCAGCAGCTTGGGGGGACAGCACTATGGCTACACCTTC
CDR3 protein: CASSLGGQHYGYTF

J gene: TRBJ1-1
clone size: .
V gene: TRBV5-6
D gene: .
CDR3 DNA: TGTGCCAGCAGCTTGGTCCAGGGCCAGGCTTTCTTT
CDR3 protein: CASSLVQGQAFF

J gene: TRBJ2-2
clone size: .
V gene: TRBV7-2
D gene: TRBD2
CDR3 DNA: TGTGCCAGCAGCCTAGCGGGGGGGCAATCCGGGGAGCTGTTTTTT
CDR3 protein: CASSLAGGQSGELFF

J gene: TRBJ2-1
clone size: once
V gene: TRBV9
D gene: TRBD1
CDR3 DNA: TGTGCCAGCAGCGACCGGGACAGAGGTCAGCAGTTCTTC
CDR3 protein: CASSDRDRGQQFF